This T cell receptor beta chain was captured by sequencing in a study of Ad26.COV2.S vaccination and SARS-CoV-2 variants. V dropped 3 bases and J dropped 3 bases, with 15 bases sitting between them. CDR3 length: 15 residues. CDR1 MDHEN and CDR2 SYDVKM come from the germline V gene. Sequencing used immunoSEQ multiplex PCR; TCRdb keeps in-frame clones, though not all of them. The sample includes about 440,000 clones, around 88% seen only once; the top ten take 10% to 15%. Documented treatment: some 19 received Ad26.COV2.S at low or high dose, single or two shots; several received placebo; per-sample allocation not given. Sample collection was performed on day 63 after the first vaccine or placebo injection. Ad26 vector vaccine expressed Wuhan-strain SARS-CoV-2 spike. Overall study findings and caveats: Vaccinees and placebo recipients showed similar non-spike TCR breadth. Substantial response breadth was reportedly seen for spike-specific CD8+ and CD4+ T cells after vaccination.

With regard to this clone: Its target is not known.

Material: peripheral blood, obtained in a trial of Ad26.COV2.S vaccine versus placebo. The receptor was derived from a person between 18 and 65 years old who received the Ad26.COV2.S COVID-19 vaccine or a placebo. This chain connects TRBV28 to TRBJ2-7; possibly TRBD2 for D (5 bases). The CDR3 protein is CASSFRGSPSYEQYF. In DNA, the CDR3 is TGTGCCAGCAGTTTTAGAGGGAGCCCAAGCTACGAGCAGTACTTC. Supplemented by reference TRBV28 and TRBJ2-7, the full variable domain reads DVKVTQSSRYLVKRTGEKVFLECVQDMDHENMFWYRQDPGLGLRLIYFSYDVKMKEKGDIPEGYSVSREKKERFSLILESASTNQTSMYLCASSFRGSPSYEQYFGPGTRLTVT.